This TCR beta chain was sequenced during a study of technical replicates of blood from several donors. The protocol was immunoSEQ multiplex PCR, while the TCRdb copy is restricted to in-frame clones and leaves out a portion. The repertoire holds 65,000 to 80,000 clones, with approximately 93% as singletons. This CDR3 region has 17 residues. The germline V gene has CDR1 SGHAT and CDR2 FQNNGV. V dropped 2 bases and J dropped 4; count of bases not matched to a gene: 13. Sequenced input: T cells isolated from PBMCs. The receptor was isolated from a human donor in good health. V is TRBV11-2 and J is TRBJ2-5; 7 nucleotides match TRBD2. The CDR3 DNA reads as TGTGCCAGCAGCTTACATTGGGTGCGGGAGCTGCCAGAGACCCAGTACTTC. Translation: CASSLHWVRELPETQYF. Full variable domain (remainder filled in from reference TRBV11-2 and TRBJ2-5): EAGVAQSPRYKIIEKRQSVAFWCNPISGHATLYWYQQILGQGPKLLIQFQNNGVVDDSQLPKDRFSAERLKGVDSTLKIQPAKLEDSAVYLCASSLHWVRELPETQYFGPGTRLLVL.